The rows below give T cell receptor beta chains drawn from one sample of a study of T-cell reconstitution after alpha-beta-depleted transplantation in children. TCRdb processed the PCR reads anew with MiXCR; each CDR3 protein has one entry. The sample lists some 500,000 distinct CDR3 sequences; approximately 29% were seen once. This specimen consisted of PBMCs from the stem cell graft donor, obtained from the stem cell graft. The receptors were gathered from a human donor who donated a stem cell graft to a child with aplastic anemia. The CDR3 runs from the conserved cysteine through the conserved F or W. D genes are given only for firm matches. A row's size may be missing; if present it is once, few, many or a size class.

-,-,TRBV7-2,TRBJ2-6,TGTGCCAGCAGCTTGGTGGGGCAAAGCTCTGGGGCCAACGTCCTGACTTTC,CASSLVGQSSGANVLTF
-,TRBD1,TRBV12-3/TRBV12-4,TRBJ1-3,TGTGCCAGCAGACTACAGGGGGCCGGCACCATATATTTT,CASRLQGAGTIYF
-,TRBD1,TRBV6-2/TRBV6-3,TRBJ1-5,TGTGCCAGCAGCCCCTACGCTTCCGGGACAGGGGATACGGGCAATCAGCCCCAGCATTTT,CASSPYASGTGDTGNQPQHF
-,TRBD2,TRBV6-2/TRBV6-3,TRBJ2-6,TGTGCCAGCAGCCCGGGACTAGCTGGGGCCAACGTCCTGACTTTC,CASSPGLAGANVLTF
-,-,TRBV3-1,TRBJ2-1,TGTGCCAGCAGCCAAGATCTCCTGACACAGTTCTTC,CASSQDLLTQFF
once,-,TRBV19,TRBJ1-1,TGTGCCAGTAGTATACCACAGGGATACAACACTGAAGCTTTCTTT,CASSIPQGYNTEAFF
many,-,TRBV20-1,TRBJ2-1,TGCAGTGCTAGAGTCGGAAACAATGAGCAGTTCTTC,CSARVGNNEQFF
-,-,TRBV5-1,TRBJ1-1,TGCGCCAGCAGCTTGGATATAGGCCGTCCCACTGAAGCTTTCTTT,CASSLDIGRPTEAFF
few,-,TRBV6-1,TRBJ1-1,TGTGCCAGCAGTGCAGGGGCGTCGAACACTGAAGCTTTCTTT,CASSAGASNTEAFF
-,-,TRBV29-1,TRBJ1-3,TGCAGCGTTGCCCGATATGGCGACACCATATATTTT,CSVARYGDTIYF
few,-,TRBV5-1,TRBJ2-5,TGCGCCAGCAGCTTGGGGGCAGGAGCCCAAGAGACCCAGTACTTC,CASSLGAGAQETQYF
-,-,TRBV27,TRBJ2-7,TGTGCCACCAAGAGCCAAGGCTACGAGCAGTACTTC,CATKSQGYEQYF
few,TRBD1,TRBV20-1,TRBJ2-1,TGCAGTGCTAGGGGGACAGGTGTAATCTCCTACAATGAGCAGTTCTTC,CSARGTGVISYNEQFF
few,-,TRBV20-1,TRBJ2-1,TGCAGTGCTAGAGAAGCCGGGAGCTCCTACAATGAGCAGTTCTTC,CSAREAGSSYNEQFF
few,-,TRBV7-2,TRBJ2-3,TGTGCCAGCAGCTTATTGGGAACGGATACCACAGATACGCAGTATTTT,CASSLLGTDTTDTQYF
-,-,TRBV12-3/TRBV12-4,TRBJ2-7,TGTGCCAGCGGCTATTCCTTAGCAGGTGGGGACGAGCAGTACTTC,CASGYSLAGGDEQYF
-,-,TRBV19,TRBJ1-1,TGTGCCTCGGGGGGGTTTGGTGAAGCTTTCTTT,CASGGFGEAFF